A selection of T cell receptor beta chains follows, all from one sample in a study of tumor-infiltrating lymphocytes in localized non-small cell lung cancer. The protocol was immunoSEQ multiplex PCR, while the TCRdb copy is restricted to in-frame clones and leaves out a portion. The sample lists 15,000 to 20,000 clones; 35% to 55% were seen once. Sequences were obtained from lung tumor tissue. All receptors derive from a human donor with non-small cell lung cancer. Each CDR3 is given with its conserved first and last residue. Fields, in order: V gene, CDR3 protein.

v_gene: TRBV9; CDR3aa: CASSVGGRAGYTF
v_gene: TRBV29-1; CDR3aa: CSVQGGGFYNEQFF
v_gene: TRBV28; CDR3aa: CASNKGGYNSPLHF
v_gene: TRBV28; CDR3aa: CASSPAATYGYTF
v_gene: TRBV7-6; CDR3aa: CASSLGTGVGGYTF
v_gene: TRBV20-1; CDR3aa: CSARPAYGYTF
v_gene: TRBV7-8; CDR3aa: CASSPSPVSTGLGEKLFF
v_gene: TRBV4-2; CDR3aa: CASSQAQGLANEKLFF
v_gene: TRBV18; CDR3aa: CASSPWLNTEAFF
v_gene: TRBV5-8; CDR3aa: CASSWRAGDIQYF
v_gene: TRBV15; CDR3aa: CATSLDRGGQPQHF
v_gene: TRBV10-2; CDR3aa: CASERTGGGTDTQYF
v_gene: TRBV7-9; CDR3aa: CASSSPNAGGDTEAFF
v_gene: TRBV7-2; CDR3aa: CASSPRGQGAGVNGYTF
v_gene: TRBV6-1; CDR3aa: CASRGQGLGSYEQYF
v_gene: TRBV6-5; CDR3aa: CASSFQGGASYGYTF
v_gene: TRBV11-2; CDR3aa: CASSLARDHTIYF
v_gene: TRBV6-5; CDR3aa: CASSYKGTQYF
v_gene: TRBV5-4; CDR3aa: CASSLGGTAYEQYF
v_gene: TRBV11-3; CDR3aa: CASSASSGSLYEQYF
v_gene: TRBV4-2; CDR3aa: CASSQAGRLAGTGELFF
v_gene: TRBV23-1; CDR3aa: CASFRDRASYEQYF
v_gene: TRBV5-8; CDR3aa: CASSPDIVRDEQYF
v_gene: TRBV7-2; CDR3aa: CASSSSDRGQETQYF
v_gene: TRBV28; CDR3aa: CASSYGPVGYGYTF
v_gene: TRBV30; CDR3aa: CAGGVGEKLFF
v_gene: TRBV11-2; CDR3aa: CASSLGVTQYF
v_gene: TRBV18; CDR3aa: CASSPPIGSPLHF
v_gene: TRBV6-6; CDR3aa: CATVGQVSFEQYF
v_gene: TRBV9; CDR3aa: CASSVLREGFGTEAFF
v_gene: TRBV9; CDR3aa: CASSLGQGATGELFF
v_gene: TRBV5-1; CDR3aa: CASSLEVIIPGQGFTDTQYF
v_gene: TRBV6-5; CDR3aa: CASSRQPNQPQHF
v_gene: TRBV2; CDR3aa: CASRGLGNEQFF
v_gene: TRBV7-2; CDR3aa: CASSMLGTGITDTQYF
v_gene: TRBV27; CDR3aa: CASSSLTGLHEQYF
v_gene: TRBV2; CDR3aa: CASSNQPRIYGYTF
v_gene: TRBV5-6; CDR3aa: CASSLAGGTSNQPQHF
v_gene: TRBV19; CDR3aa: CATTDRVGNQPQHF